These T cell receptor beta chains were read from a single sample in a study of T cells in Graves' hyperthyroidism and ophthalmopathy. TCRdb re-derived calls from the multiplex PCR reads in MiXCR, one entry per CDR3 protein. Here the sample spans approximately 410,000 distinct CDR3 sequences, 12% to 15% being singletons. Specimen: blood. Source of these receptors: a woman younger than 35 with Graves' hyperthyroidism. CDR3s include the opening cysteine and the closing phenylalanine or tryptophan. The D gene is left open where the match is weak. Expanded clones are given a class, and other clones once, few, many or no size at all.

d_call	clone_size	j_call	cdr3_length	v_call	cdr3_nt	cdr3_aa
TRBD2	-	TRBJ2-2	16	TRBV5-6	TGTGCCAGCAGCTTGTTTGCTAGCGGGTCCACCGGGGAGCTGTTTTTT	CASSLFASGSTGELFF
-	-	TRBJ2-1	11	TRBV6-1	TGTGCCAGCAGCGGTTCCTACGAGCAGTTCTTC	CASSGSYEQFF
-	-	TRBJ2-6	15	TRBV6-2/TRBV6-3	TGTGCCAGCAGTTACGAGGACTCTGGGGCCAACGTCCTGACTTTC	CASSYEDSGANVLTF
-	few	TRBJ2-2	12	TRBV27	TGTGCCAGCAGTTTTCTTGGCGGGGAGCTGTTTTTT	CASSFLGGELFF
-	-	TRBJ2-7	13	TRBV5-6	TGTGCCAGCAATAAGGCGATGACGAGGGAGCAGTACTTC	CASNKAMTREQYF
-	many	TRBJ2-1	17	TRBV12-3/TRBV12-4	TGTGCCAGCAGCCTAAAAGGGGTCGGGACCCCGTACAATGAGCAGTTCTTC	CASSLKGVGTPYNEQFF
-	many	TRBJ1-1	11	TRBV27	TGTGCCAGCAGTTTCGGCCTTGAAGCTTTCTTT	CASSFGLEAFF
TRBD1	-	TRBJ2-3	14	TRBV9	TGTGCCAGCAGCATTGGACAGGCCCCAGATACGCAGTATTTT	CASSIGQAPDTQYF
-	many	TRBJ2-7	15	TRBV28	TGTGCCAGCAGTTTGACGCCAGGGGGGGCCTACGAGCAGTACTTC	CASSLTPGGAYEQYF
-	many	TRBJ2-1	16	TRBV6-8	TGTGCCAGCAGTTACCCTATTAGCGGACCCTACAATGAGCAGTTCTTC	CASSYPISGPYNEQFF
TRBD2	many	TRBJ2-3	14	TRBV27	TGTGCCAGCAAACTAGCGGCCATCACAGATACGCAGTATTTT	CASKLAAITDTQYF
TRBD1	once	TRBJ2-7	16	TRBV7-9	TGTGCCAGCAGCTTACCTCGGACAGGGGGATCCTACGAGCAGTACTTC	CASSLPRTGGSYEQYF
-	many	TRBJ1-1	14	TRBV27	TGTGCCAGCAGTAACGTCCAGACGAACACTGAAGCTTTCTTT	CASSNVQTNTEAFF
-	many	TRBJ2-3	15	TRBV15	TGTGCCACCAGCAGAGATCAACAGCCAACAGATACGCAGTATTTT	CATSRDQQPTDTQYF
-	many	TRBJ2-7	11	TRBV29-1	TGCAGCGTTGAAGAGGTGGACGAGCAGTACTTC	CSVEEVDEQYF
-	-	TRBJ2-3	16	TRBV10-1	TGCGCCAGCAGTGTTGCTCTCGGCTATAGCACAGATACGCAGTATTTT	CASSVALGYSTDTQYF
-	few	TRBJ2-2	15	TRBV5-6	TGTGCCAGCATTCTATGGGGCCGGTACACCGGGGAGCTGTTTTTT	CASILWGRYTGELFF
-	many	TRBJ1-5	13	TRBV11-2	TGTGCCAGCAGCGACGGCACCAATCAGCCCCAGCATTTT	CASSDGTNQPQHF
-	few	TRBJ1-2	15	TRBV30	TGTGCCTGGAGTCAGGGGCAAGGCCAGGAGGGTGGCTACACCTTC	CAWSQGQGQEGGYTF
-	many	TRBJ2-1	11	TRBV30	TGTGCCTGGCGGGGATACAATGAGCAGTTCTTC	CAWRGYNEQFF
TRBD2	-	TRBJ2-7	14	TRBV11-2	TGTGTCAGCAGCTTTAGCGGGAGGGGGTATGAGCAGTACTTC	CVSSFSGRGYEQYF
TRBD1	many	TRBJ2-7	13	TRBV11-2	TGTGCCAGCAGCCAGGGGACAGGGCTCGAGCAGTACTTC	CASSQGTGLEQYF
-	many	TRBJ2-7	12	TRBV7-9	TGTGCCAGCAGCTTTTCGGTGGATGGGCAGTACTTC	CASSFSVDGQYF
TRBD2	-	TRBJ2-7	17	TRBV19	TGTGCCAGTACCTTAACCGGGACTAGCTCTTTGCCCTACGAGCAGTACTTC	CASTLTGTSSLPYEQYF
TRBD2	many	TRBJ2-1	16	TRBV20-1	TGCAGTGCTAGGCTTAGTGGGAGGGCCGGCTACAATGAGCAGTTCTTC	CSARLSGRAGYNEQFF
TRBD2	once	TRBJ2-3	18	TRBV7-2	TGTGCCAGCAGCTCCCCCTTAGTAGCGGGAGAGGAAATAGATACGCAGTATTTT	CASSSPLVAGEEIDTQYF
-	few	TRBJ2-4	14	TRBV24-1	TGTGCCACCAGTGAAAGGTTAGCCAAAAACATTCAGTACTTC	CATSERLAKNIQYF
-	few	TRBJ2-7	16	TRBV4-2	TGTGCCAGCAGCCAAGAATTCAGGTTCAGCTCCTACGAGCAGTACTTC	CASSQEFRFSSYEQYF
-	many	TRBJ1-5	16	TRBV6-2/TRBV6-3	TGTGCCAGCAGTCGACTCGGAGGGATGAGCAATCAGCCCCAGCATTTT	CASSRLGGMSNQPQHF
TRBD2	many	TRBJ2-1	17	TRBV4-1	TGCGCCAGCAGCCAAGATAGGATGGGACTAGCAGACAATGAGCAGTTCTTC	CASSQDRMGLADNEQFF
TRBD2	many	TRBJ2-7	14	TRBV4-1	TGCGCCAGCAGCCAAAGCGGGAGTAGTTACGAGCAGTACTTC	CASSQSGSSYEQYF
-	many	TRBJ2-7	13	TRBV20-1	TGCAGTGCGACCCCCGGCAGGCGGTCCGAGCAGTACTTC	CSATPGRRSEQYF
TRBD1	-	TRBJ2-3	17	TRBV5-1	TGCGCCAGCAGCACTTTGGGACAGGGGAAAAGCACAGATACGCAGTATTTT	CASSTLGQGKSTDTQYF
-	few	TRBJ1-3	15	TRBV12-3/TRBV12-4	TGTGCCAGCAGTTTAGCCCCCAGGGGCGGAAACACCATATATTTT	CASSLAPRGGNTIYF
-	-	TRBJ1-2	12	TRBV15	TGTGCCACCAGCAGCAGGGTAGGCGGCTACACCTTC	CATSSRVGGYTF
TRBD1	many	TRBJ1-5	15	TRBV28	TGTGCCAGCAGTTTAGTTAGGACAGGGGATCAGCCCCAGCATTTT	CASSLVRTGDQPQHF
TRBD1	many	TRBJ1-4	14	TRBV3-1	TGTGCCAGCAGCCAGGACAGGGCTAATGAAAAACTGTTTTTT	CASSQDRANEKLFF
TRBD1	many	TRBJ1-5	15	TRBV3-1	TGTGCCAGCAGCCTCACGACAGGGCGCAATCAGCCCCAGCATTTT	CASSLTTGRNQPQHF
-	many	TRBJ2-3	15	TRBV12-3/TRBV12-4	TGTGCCAGCAGTTTACCCCAGGGTCGGGCAGATACGCAGTATTTT	CASSLPQGRADTQYF
-	-	TRBJ1-4	18	TRBV15	TGTGCCACCAGCAGCAACAGGCGGAGCTCGCTAATGAATGAAAAACTGTTTTTT	CATSSNRRSSLMNEKLFF
-	few	TRBJ1-1	13	TRBV10-2	TGCGCCAGCAGTGAGTCGGGATCATCTGAAGCTTTCTTT	CASSESGSSEAFF
-	few	TRBJ1-5	13	TRBV20-1	TGCAGTGCTGAGAGGGATGGCAATCAGCCCCAGCATTTT	CSAERDGNQPQHF
-	many	TRBJ1-1	14	TRBV4-3	TGCGCCAGCAGCCAAGGCCTCTACAACACTGAAGCTTTCTTT	CASSQGLYNTEAFF
-	-	TRBJ1-5	15	TRBV7-2	TGTGCCAGCAGGGCGGGGACTGTCCCTAATCAGCCCCAGCATTTT	CASRAGTVPNQPQHF
TRBD2	many	TRBJ2-1	16	TRBV29-1	TGCAGCGTTGGCGGGACTAGCGGGAGAATAGGGAATGAGCAGTTCTTC	CSVGGTSGRIGNEQFF